A selection of T cell receptor beta chains follows, all from one sample in a study of vaccination effects on CD4 cells after COVID-19. These receptors have no known antigen. Sequencing used immunoSEQ multiplex PCR; TCRdb keeps in-frame clones, though not all of them. The sample has 11,000 to 15,000 clones, over 65% seen once; the top ten hold under 30%. Sequencing used CD4+ T cells from PBMCs cultured with HCoV-NL63 spike peptides, obtained after COVID-19 vaccination. The receptor set was obtained from a human donor who had a prior SARS-CoV-2 infection. Each CDR3 is given with its conserved first and last residue. A D gene is named only where the DNA matches it firmly. The size of a clone is reported for some rows only, either as once, few or many, or as a class for expanded clones.

V	J	length	size	D	DNA	CDR3
TRBV15	TRBJ2-5	14	-	TRBD1	TGTGCCACCAGCCCACGGACAGGGGGAGAGACCCAGTACTTC	CATSPRTGGETQYF
TRBV12-3/TRBV12-4	TRBJ1-2	13	-	-	TGTGCCACGAAGTCCCGGGTCAACTATGGCTACACCTTC	CATKSRVNYGYTF
TRBV4-2	TRBJ2-1	15	-	-	TGTGCCAGCAGCCAAGATATGGTGGGGGCAGGTGAGCAGTTCTTC	CASSQDMVGAGEQFF
TRBV30	TRBJ1-3	13	-	-	TGTGCCTGGAGTGTTAATTGGCGAAACACCATATATTTT	CAWSVNWRNTIYF
TRBV7-9	TRBJ1-6	13	-	-	TGTGCCAGCAGCTTAGCGGAAGGGACACCCTTCCACTTT	CASSLAEGTPFHF
TRBV2	TRBJ1-1	15	-	-	TGTGCCAGCAGTGAAGCGGGTCGTGGCGCGAGGGAAGCTTTCTTT	CASSEAGRGAREAFF
TRBV21-1	TRBJ2-5	14	-	-	TGTGCCAGCAGCGCCATTGGAAGGGTAGAGACCCAGTACTTC	CASSAIGRVETQYF
TRBV6-4	TRBJ2-1	15	-	TRBD2	TGTGCCAGCAGTGAGGGCGGGAGATTCAGGAATGAGCAGTTCTTC	CASSEGGRFRNEQFF
TRBV5-8	TRBJ1-2	14	-	TRBD1	TGTGCCAGCAGCCTTGGACAGGACTACTATGGCTACACCTTC	CASSLGQDYYGYTF
TRBV5-4	TRBJ2-1	15	once	-	TGTGCCAGCAGCGGAGACAGTCTCTCCTACAATGAGCAGTTCTTC	CASSGDSLSYNEQFF
TRBV7-9	TRBJ2-3	15	-	-	TGTGCCAGCAAAGGAGACAGGATTAGCACAGATACGCAGTATTTT	CASKGDRISTDTQYF
TRBV18	TRBJ1-2	15	-	TRBD1	TGTGCCAGCTCACCACCGAGACAGGGATCCTATGGCTACACCTTC	CASSPPRQGSYGYTF
TRBV5-1	TRBJ2-2	15	-	-	TGCGCCAGCAGCTTGTGGGCCCAATCGCCCGGGGAGCTGTTTTTT	CASSLWAQSPGELFF
TRBV6-5	TRBJ1-5	13	-	-	TGTGCCAGCAGTTACTCGAGAATTCAGCCCCAGCATTTT	CASSYSRIQPQHF
TRBV18	TRBJ2-1	17	-	TRBD2	TGTGCCAGCTCACCACCGGCGGGGGGCTTTTCCTACAATGAGCAGTTCTTC	CASSPPAGGFSYNEQFF
TRBV7-9	TRBJ1-4	15	-	TRBD1	TGTGCCAGCAGCTTCCAGTCGGGACAGGGTGTAAAACTGTTTTTT	CASSFQSGQGVKLFF
TRBV30	TRBJ2-3	12	once	TRBD2	TGTGCCTGGAGATGGGGGGGAGATACGCAGTATTTT	CAWRWGGDTQYF
TRBV19	TRBJ2-6	15	-	-	TGTGCCAGTAGTGCACAGGGCTCTGGGGCCAACGTCCTGACTTTC	CASSAQGSGANVLTF
TRBV7-2	TRBJ2-1	15	once	-	TGTGCCAGCAGCCGTCGGTGGATTTCTGCGGATGAGCAGTTCTTC	CASSRRWISADEQFF
TRBV27	TRBJ2-7	14	-	-	TGTGCCAGTGCCGATCCCTCAGGGGTTCACGAGCAGTACTTC	CASADPSGVHEQYF
TRBV19	TRBJ1-2	16	-	TRBD1	TGTGCCACCCGTCCCCTTTACAGGGGTCCTAACTATGGCTACACCTTC	CATRPLYRGPNYGYTF
TRBV6-2/TRBV6-3	TRBJ2-1	14	once	-	TGTGCCAGCAGTTTGAGGACAGACGAATGGTGGCAGTTCTTC	CASSLRTDEWWQFF
TRBV15	TRBJ1-2	13	-	TRBD1	TGTGCCCCTGAACGGACAGGGAACTATGGCTACACCTTC	CAPERTGNYGYTF
TRBV14	TRBJ1-6	15	-	-	TGTGCCAGCAGCCTGGGGCGGTCGGGCAATTCACCCCTCCACTTT	CASSLGRSGNSPLHF
TRBV9	TRBJ2-1	14	-	TRBD1	TGTGCCAGCAGCCCGTGGCAGGGGGCAAATGAGCAGTTCTTC	CASSPWQGANEQFF
TRBV4-3	TRBJ2-6	21	-	TRBD1	TGCGCCAGCAGCCACACAGGGGGGAGCTCGAAAAGTAGTTCTGGGGCCAACGTCCTGACTTTC	CASSHTGGSSKSSSGANVLTF
TRBV18	TRBJ2-7	17	-	TRBD2	TGTGCCAGCTCACCATTTGTATCTAGCGGGAGGGTATACGAGCAGTACTTC	CASSPFVSSGRVYEQYF
TRBV9	TRBJ2-1	15	-	TRBD1	TGTGCCAGCAGCTCCTCAGGGACAGGGATGTATGAGCAGTTCTTC	CASSSSGTGMYEQFF
TRBV10-3	TRBJ1-2	13	few	-	TGTGCCATCAGTGAGCCAGAAAACTATGGCTACACCTTC	CAISEPENYGYTF
TRBV30	TRBJ1-3	10	-	-	TGTGCCTGGAGCGGAAACACCATATATTTT	CAWSGNTIYF
TRBV6-5	TRBJ2-7	14	-	-	TGTGCCAGCAGTAAACAGGGAGGGTGGTACGAGCAGTACTTC	CASSKQGGWYEQYF
TRBV6-5	TRBJ1-3	16	-	-	TGTGCCAGCAGTTACAACAGGAAGAGCTCTGGAAACACCATATATTTT	CASSYNRKSSGNTIYF
TRBV7-2	TRBJ2-3	15	-	-	TGTGCCAGCAGCTTAGTGTCGGCTAACACAGATACGCAGTATTTT	CASSLVSANTDTQYF
TRBV20-1	TRBJ2-5	11	-	-	TGCAGTGCTAGAGATTACGCGGCCCAGTACTTC	CSARDYAAQYF
TRBV16	TRBJ1-1	15	-	-	TGTGCCAGCAGCCCCTCATGGGGTGGGAACACTGAAGCTTTCTTT	CASSPSWGGNTEAFF
TRBV3-1/TRBV3-2	TRBJ2-3	15	once	TRBD2	TGTGCCAGCAGCCAGGGACTAGCGGGGGCAGATACGCAGTATTTT	CASSQGLAGADTQYF
TRBV15	TRBJ2-7	17	-	TRBD2	TGTGCCACCAGCAGAGATGGCGCTAGCGGGTTGTCCTACGAGCAGTACTTC	CATSRDGASGLSYEQYF
TRBV2	TRBJ2-1	13	-	-	TGTGCGGCTGCAGGGTCCCCTAACAATGAGCAGTTCTTC	CAAAGSPNNEQFF
TRBV7-4	TRBJ1-4	17	-	TRBD1	TGTGCCAGCAGCTTATTAAGGCGAGGGACAGAAAATGAAAAACTGTTTTTT	CASSLLRRGTENEKLFF
TRBV3-1/TRBV3-2	TRBJ1-1	12	-	-	TGTGCCAGCAGCCAAGTGGGGAGGGGGGCTTTCTTT	CASSQVGRGAFF
TRBV7-6	TRBJ2-1	14	-	-	TGTGCCAGCAGCTTCGACAGAGTAAGGAATGAGCAGTTCTTC	CASSFDRVRNEQFF
TRBV5-1	TRBJ1-6	16	-	-	TGCGCCAGCAGCTTGGGCGTTGTCCCGGGGAATTCACCCCTCCACTTT	CASSLGVVPGNSPLHF
TRBV11-2	TRBJ2-1	15	-	-	TGTGCCAGCAGCTTATACTCGTGGGGCATCCATGAGCAGTTCTTC	CASSLYSWGIHEQFF
TRBV7-2	TRBJ2-3	17	-	TRBD2	TGTGCCAGCAGCTTAGGGCTACTAGCGGGGGGGTCAGATACGCAGTATTTT	CASSLGLLAGGSDTQYF
TRBV19	TRBJ1-2	14	-	-	TGTGCCAGTAGTATCCGTGCAGGGAGCTATGGCTACACCTTC	CASSIRAGSYGYTF
TRBV6-6	TRBJ2-7	16	-	TRBD2	TGTGCCAGCAGTTACCCTACTCGGGATGGGAGGGGCGAGCAGTACTTC	CASSYPTRDGRGEQYF
TRBV18	TRBJ2-5	17	-	-	TGTGCCAGCTCACGCAGGTTTCAGGGGCCGTTCGGAGAGACCCAGTACTTC	CASSRRFQGPFGETQYF
TRBV29-1	TRBJ1-1	13	-	-	TGCAGCGTTGAGCCGACAACCGGGGCTGAAGCTTTCTTT	CSVEPTTGAEAFF
TRBV21-1	TRBJ2-3	21	-	-	TGTGCCAGCAGCAAAGTGGGGACATTGGCCGTGTCGCGGGAGAACACAGATACGCAGTATTTT	CASSKVGTLAVSRENTDTQYF
TRBV6-5	TRBJ2-7	15	-	TRBD1	TGTGCCAGCAGTTACTCTATGGCAGGGGGTGACGAGCAGTACTTC	CASSYSMAGGDEQYF
TRBV5-1	TRBJ2-1	16	-	TRBD2	TGCGCCAGCAGCTTGGGGGGGACTAGTATCTACAATGAGCAGTTCTTC	CASSLGGTSIYNEQFF
TRBV7-2	TRBJ2-7	14	once	TRBD2	TGTGCCAGCAGCCGGACTAGCGGACTCTACGAGCAGTACTTC	CASSRTSGLYEQYF
TRBV5-1	TRBJ2-5	14	-	-	TGCGCCAGCAGCAGACCCACGGGGACGGAGACCCAGTACTTC	CASSRPTGTETQYF
TRBV20-1	TRBJ2-7	12	-	-	TGCAGTGCTAGTGTGGCGTCCTACGAGCAGTACTTC	CSASVASYEQYF
TRBV4-2	TRBJ2-2	14	-	TRBD1	TGTGCCAGCAGCGTGGACAGGGGGGCCGGGGAGCTGTTTTTT	CASSVDRGAGELFF
TRBV10-3	TRBJ1-1	15	-	-	TGTGCCATCAGTGAGGTGAGGAACCCGAACACTGAAGCTTTCTTT	CAISEVRNPNTEAFF
TRBV6-6	TRBJ1-1	11	-	-	TGTGCCAGCAGAATAGCCGCTGAAGCTTTCTTT	CASRIAAEAFF
TRBV5-1	TRBJ1-2	15	-	-	TGCGCCAGCAGCTTGTTGAAGGGGGCTAACTATGGCTACACCTTC	CASSLLKGANYGYTF
TRBV5-1	TRBJ2-5	13	-	-	TGCGCCAGCAGCTTGGGCTTCCAAGAGACCCAGTACTTC	CASSLGFQETQYF